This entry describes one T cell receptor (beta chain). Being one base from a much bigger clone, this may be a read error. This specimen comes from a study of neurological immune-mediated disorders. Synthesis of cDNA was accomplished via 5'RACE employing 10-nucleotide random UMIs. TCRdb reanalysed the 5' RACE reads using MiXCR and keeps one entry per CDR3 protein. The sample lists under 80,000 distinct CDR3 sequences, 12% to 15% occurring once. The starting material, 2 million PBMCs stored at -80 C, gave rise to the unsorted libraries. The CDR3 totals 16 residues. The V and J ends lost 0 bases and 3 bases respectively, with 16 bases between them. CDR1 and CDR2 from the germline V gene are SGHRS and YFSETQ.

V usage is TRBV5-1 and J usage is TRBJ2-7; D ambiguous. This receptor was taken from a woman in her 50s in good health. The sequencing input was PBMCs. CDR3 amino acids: CASSLGGRSSYYEQYF. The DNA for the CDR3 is TGCGCCAGCAGCTTGGGTGGTAGGTCCAGCTACTACGAGCAGTACTTC.